What follows are 21 T cell receptor beta chains derived from one specimen sequenced in a study of T cells after yellow fever vaccination. TCRdb reprocessed the 5' RACE reads via MiXCR and lists one record per CDR3 protein. Among 340,000 or so distinct CDR3 sequences listed, approximately 13% were seen once. Specimen: CD4+ T cells sorted from PBMCs, collected 15 days after the yellow fever booster vaccination. The receptors were gathered from a man younger than 35 who received the YFV17D yellow fever vaccine.

This clonotype was recorded at least ten times. This chain links TRBV4-3 with TRBJ1-6; maybe TRBD1 (5 bases). The V and J ends lost 0 bases and 9 bases respectively, with 15 bases between them. The CDR3 sequence is 16 residues long. Looked up from germline, CDR1 is LGHNA and CDR2 is YSLEER. CDR3 sequence: CASSQDFGREGSPLHF. For the CDR3, the DNA is TGCGCCAGCAGCCAAGATTTCGGCAGGGAAGGTTCACCCCTCCACTTT.

This clonotype has a handful of counts. The chain recombines TRBV12-3 or TRBV12-4 with TRBJ2-1, with TRBD1 matching over 8 bases. The CDR3 has 15 amino acids. V lost 6 bases to trimming and J lost 3 bases; unmatched junction nucleotides: 7. The CDR3 loop reads CASRSSGGYYNEQFF. CDR3 nucleotide sequence: TGTGCCAGCAGGTCCTCAGGGGGCTACTACAATGAGCAGTTCTTC.

The chain is built from TRBV12-3 or TRBV12-4 and TRBJ2-2, with a tentative D call TRBD1 (5 bases). The CDR3 extends over 16 amino acids. V shed 5 bases and J shed 7 bases, with 20 bases lying between them. DNA for the CDR3: TGTGCCAGCAGTCAGGGCCCAAATTCAGTGGGCGGGGAGCTGTTTTTT. As protein: CASSQGPNSVGGELFF.

This clonotype was detected only a few times. This chain uses TRBV20-1 with TRBJ2-4, with TRBD2 matching 7 bases. The CDR3 is made up of 15 amino acids. CDR1 and CDR2 (germline): DFQATT, SNEGSKA (reference sequence). With 5 bases clipped from V and 1 base from J, the junction kept 8 bases outside the gene matches. CDR3: CSAPGRGAAKNIQYF. The CDR3 DNA reads TGCAGTGCTCCGGGGAGGGGTGCGGCCAAAAACATTCAGTACTTC.

The chain links TRBV12-3 or TRBV12-4 to TRBJ2-7; 11 bases map to TRBD1. V dropped 6 bases and J dropped 1; count of bases not matched to a gene: 5. The CDR3 consists of 15 residues. Here the CDR3 reads CASRMGTGGSYEQYF. The CDR3 region has the DNA TGTGCCAGCAGAATGGGGACAGGGGGTTCCTACGAGCAGTACTTC.

The table lists this clonotype with many counts. This chain joins TRBV7-3 and TRBJ2-2, with 8 bases that match TRBD2. V lost 5 bases to trimming and J lost 5 bases; unmatched junction nucleotides: 7. Germline CDR1 and CDR2: SGHTA and FQGTGA. The CDR3 has 15 residues. CDR3 nucleotide sequence: TGTGCCAGCAGCAGCGCGGGGGGTAGGACCGGGGAGCTGTTTTTT. Protein: CASSSAGGRTGELFF.

V and J are TRBV7-3 and TRBJ2-3; 8 bases map to TRBD2. The CDR3 has 21 residues. Per the germline V gene, CDR1 is SGHTA and CDR2 is FQGTGA. J lost 5 bases, V lost 1 base, and 23 bases had no gene match. In nucleotides, the CDR3 is TGTGCCAGCAGCTTAAGGTGGCGTCTAGCGGGCCTCACCAAGGGGCGAGATACGCAGTATTTT. It yields the protein CASSLRWRLAGLTKGRDTQYF. Based on the CDR3 plus reference TRBV7-3 and TRBJ2-3, the full variable domain is GAGVSQTPSNKVTEKGKYVELRCDPISGHTALYWYRQSLGQGPEFLIYFQGTGAADDSGLPNDRFFAVRPEGSVSTLKIQRTERGDSAVYLCASSLRWRLAGLTKGRDTQYFGPGTRLTVL.

The rearrangement uses TRBV2 and TRBJ1-4; D remains unclear. The V end was cut by 6 bases, the J end by 8 bases, with 22 bases between. The CDR3 contains 16 residues. CDR1 and CDR2 from the germline V gene are SNHLY and FYNNEI. CDR3: CASSYTRPDGKEKLFF. For the CDR3, the DNA is TGTGCCAGCAGCTACACCCGCCCAGATGGGAAAGAAAAACTGTTTTTT.

This clonotype was counted between two and nine times. The CDR3 DNA sequence: TGTGCCAGCAGCGAAAGGATGGGGGGCAACACCGGGGAGCTGTTTTTT. Translation: CASSERMGGNTGELFF. V gene TRBV11-2 combines with J gene TRBJ2-2; D assignment may be TRBD1 or TRBD2 (6 bases each). The CDR3 sequence is 16 residues long. Germline V CDR1 and CDR2: SGHAT, FQNNGV. V was cut by 5 bases and J by 2 bases, with 15 bases left in between.

This clonotype has just a few counts. The chain employs TRBV5-6 and TRBJ2-7, with 14 positions matching TRBD2. Germline CDR1 SGHDT, CDR2 YYEEEE. This CDR3 has 16 amino acids. With 0 bases clipped from V and 4 bases from J, the junction kept 3 bases outside the gene matches. CDR3: CASSLGLAGGQYEQYF. CDR3 sequence (DNA): TGTGCCAGCAGCTTGGGACTAGCGGGGGGGCAGTACGAGCAGTACTTC.

This clonotype was seen a handful of times. The V gene is TRBV5-4, the J gene TRBJ2-2; weak D call: TRBD2 (6 bases). Germline V gene sequence: CDR1 SGHNT, CDR2 YYREEE (reference sequence). The CDR3 is 12 amino acids. The V and J ends lost 4 bases and 10 bases respectively, with 11 bases between them. The CDR3 protein is CASSAGGVELFF. CDR3 DNA: TGTGCCAGCAGCGCCGGGGGAGTGGAGCTGTTTTTT. Full variable domain (missing parts from reference TRBV5-4 and TRBJ2-2): ETGVTQSPTHLIKTRGQQVTLRCSSQSGHNTVSWYQQALGQGPQFIFQYYREEENGRGNFPPRFSGLQFPNYSSELNVNALELDDSALYLCASSAGGVELFFGEGSRLTVL.

The chain couples TRBV7-2 to TRBJ2-2, with D unclear. Between the trimmed V and J ends, which lost 0 bases and 4 bases, there was a span of 6 bases. This CDR3 contains 14 residues. Per germline, CDR1 SGHTA and CDR2 FQGNSA. CDR3 residues: CASSLAYRTGELFF. The DNA for the CDR3 is TGTGCCAGCAGCTTAGCCTACCGCACCGGGGAGCTGTTTTTT.

This sequence joins TRBV7-9 and TRBJ2-3; D ambiguous. The germline V gene encodes CDR1 SEHNR and CDR2 FQNEAQ (reference sequence). CDR3 length: 15 residues. The V gene lost 5 bases and the J gene lost 1 base, with 13 bases spanning the gap. Here the CDR3 reads CASSRPASGTDTQYF. The CDR3 DNA is TGTGCCAGCAGCCGTCCGGCCTCCGGCACAGATACGCAGTATTTT.

This clonotype was seen more than once but under ten times. The rearrangement links TRBV2 to TRBJ2-5; possible D gene TRBD2, 5 bases. Germline V gene sequence: CDR1 SNHLY, CDR2 FYNNEI. This CDR3 spans 14 amino acids. The V end was cut by 7 bases, the J end by 5 bases, with 17 bases between. The DNA of the CDR3 is TGTGCCAGCACTCCGAACCTAGCTGGCGAGACCCAGTACTTC. Its translation: CASTPNLAGETQYF.

This clonotype was observed a handful of times. This chain uses TRBV23-1 with TRBJ1-5; TRBD1 matches at 11 bases. TRBV23-1 is given ORF status, its function remaining uncertain. This CDR3 has 16 residues. Trimming took 8 bases from V and 3 from J; bases not matched to a gene: 9. The CDR3 region has the DNA TGCGCCAGCCCGGACAGGGGGCAACTATACAATCAGCCCCAGCATTTT. Protein: CASPDRGQLYNQPQHF.

The chain links TRBV29-1 to TRBJ2-5; D may be TRBD1 (6 bases). The CDR3 runs to 13 residues. V lost 5 bases and J 1 base, leaving 11 bases between the germline ends. In germline, CDR1 is SQVTM, CDR2 ANQGSEA. The CDR3 protein is CSVTDRLQETQYF. The CDR3 DNA reads as TGCAGCGTTACGGACAGACTCCAAGAGACCCAGTACTTC.

This clonotype occurred a few times. This chain links TRBV7-9 with TRBJ2-3, with a tentative D call TRBD1 (5 bases). The V end lost 1 base, the J end lost 4 bases, and 12 bases lay between the germline ends. The CDR3 is 15 amino acids. The germline CDR1 and CDR2 sequences are SEHNR and FQNEAQ (reference sequence). CDR3 nucleotide sequence: TGTGCCAGCAGCTTAGTCCAGGGAAAGGCAGATACGCAGTATTTT. This codes for CASSLVQGKADTQYF.

This clonotype has a handful of counts. The chain is built from TRBV6-6 and TRBJ1-3, with 7 bases aligning to TRBD1. CDR3 length: 15 residues. From germline, CDR1 is MNHNY and CDR2 SVGAGI (reference sequence). Trimming at V came to 4 bases and at J to 2 bases, leaving 5 bases not matched to a gene. The CDR3 bases are TGTGCCAGCAGTTCTCCCGACAGGGCTGGAAACACCATATATTTT. This translates into CASSSPDRAGNTIYF.

This clonotype was seen a few times. The genes are TRBV6-5 and TRBJ2-7; D is possibly TRBD1 or TRBD2 (5 bases each). The length of the CDR3 is 14 residues. CDR1 and CDR2 (germline): MNHEY, SVGAGI. Trimming cost V 2 bases and J 2 bases, with 10 bases left between them. CDR3 coding DNA: TGTGCCAGCAGTTACCGGGACGGTCCCTACGAGCAGTACTTC. This encodes CASSYRDGPYEQYF.

This clonotype has at least ten counts. V usage is TRBV20-1 and J usage is TRBJ1-1; the D gene is possibly TRBD1 (5 bases). Trimming took 1 base from V and 1 from J, leaving 10 bases between them. This CDR3 contains 14 residues. Germline V CDR1 and CDR2: DFQATT, SNEGSKA (reference sequence). Here the CDR3 reads CSARGGSRNTEAFF. DNA for the CDR3: TGCAGTGCTAGAGGGGGGAGTAGGAACACTGAAGCTTTCTTT.

The chain carries TRBV4-3 and TRBJ1-6, with D tentatively TRBD1 (5 bases). The CDR3 is 15 residues long. From germline, CDR1 is LGHNA and CDR2 YSLEER. Trimming shortened V by 0 bases and J by 9 bases, and 12 bases separated the two germline ends. CDR3 protein: CASSQDPGALSPLHF. CDR3 nucleotides: TGCGCCAGCAGCCAAGATCCCGGGGCCCTTTCACCCCTCCACTTT.